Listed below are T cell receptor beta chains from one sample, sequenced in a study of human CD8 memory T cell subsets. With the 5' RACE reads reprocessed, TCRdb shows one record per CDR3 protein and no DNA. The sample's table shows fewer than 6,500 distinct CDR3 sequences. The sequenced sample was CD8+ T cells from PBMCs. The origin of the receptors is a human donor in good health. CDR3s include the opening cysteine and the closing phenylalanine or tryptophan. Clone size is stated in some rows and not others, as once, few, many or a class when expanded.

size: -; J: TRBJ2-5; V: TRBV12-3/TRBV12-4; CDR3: CASSLVGGRETQYF
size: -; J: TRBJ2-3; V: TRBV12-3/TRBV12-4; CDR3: CASSSLSLTDTQYF
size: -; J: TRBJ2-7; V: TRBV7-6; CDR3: CASSSGTGPEQYF
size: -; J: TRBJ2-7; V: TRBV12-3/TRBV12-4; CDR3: CASSLVGGQNAYEQYF
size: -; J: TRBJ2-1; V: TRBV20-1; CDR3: CSPMAGTYNEQFF
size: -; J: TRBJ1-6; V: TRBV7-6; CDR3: CASSLGQGYRAPLHF
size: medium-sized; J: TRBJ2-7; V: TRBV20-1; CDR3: CSARDPDRLGYEQYF
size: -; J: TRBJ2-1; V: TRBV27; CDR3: CASSDSAYNEQFF
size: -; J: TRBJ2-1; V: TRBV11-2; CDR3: CASSFSENEQFF
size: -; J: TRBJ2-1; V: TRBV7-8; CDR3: CASSLALAGEWNEQFF
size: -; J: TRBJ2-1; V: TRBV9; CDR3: CASSVAWGPYNEQFF
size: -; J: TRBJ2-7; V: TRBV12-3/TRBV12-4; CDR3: CASSLGANEQYF
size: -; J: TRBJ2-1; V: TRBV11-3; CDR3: CASSLRGLAGTNEQFF
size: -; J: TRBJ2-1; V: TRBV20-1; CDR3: CSARVLAGTNEQFF
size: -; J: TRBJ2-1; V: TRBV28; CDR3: CASHIAGGPHEQFF
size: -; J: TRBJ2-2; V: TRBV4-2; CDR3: CASSQPGLEISGELFF
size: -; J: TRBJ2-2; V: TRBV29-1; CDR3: CSVFTTNTGELFF
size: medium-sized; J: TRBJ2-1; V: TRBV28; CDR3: CASGLAGLYNEQFF
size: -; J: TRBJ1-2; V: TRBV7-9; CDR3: CATARGGSYGYTF
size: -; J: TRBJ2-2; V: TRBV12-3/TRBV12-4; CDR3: CASSLGLAGGGTGELFF
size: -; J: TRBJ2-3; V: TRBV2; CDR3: CASSGRNTDTQYF
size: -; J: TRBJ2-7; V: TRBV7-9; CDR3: CASSLGGGGYEQYF
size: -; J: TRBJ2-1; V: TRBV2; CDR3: CASSGVEPFNEQFF
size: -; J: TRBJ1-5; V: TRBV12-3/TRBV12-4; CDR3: CASSSIGGQPQHF
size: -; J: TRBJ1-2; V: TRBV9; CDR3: CASSASGGGLYGYTF
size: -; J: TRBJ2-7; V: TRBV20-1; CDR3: CSARDRAYEQYF
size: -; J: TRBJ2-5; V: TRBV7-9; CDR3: CASSLAAYQETQYF
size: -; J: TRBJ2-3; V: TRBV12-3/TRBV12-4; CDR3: CASSLVAGVFQDTQYF
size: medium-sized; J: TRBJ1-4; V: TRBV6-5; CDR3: CAAGQGIAGGNEKLFF
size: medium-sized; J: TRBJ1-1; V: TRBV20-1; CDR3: CSADRGLDTEAFF
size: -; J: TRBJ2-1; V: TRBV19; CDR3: CASSIPADFSGNLYNEQFF
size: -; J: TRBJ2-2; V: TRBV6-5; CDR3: CASSYGTSGNPGELFF
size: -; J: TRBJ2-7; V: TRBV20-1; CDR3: CSASRRDSFTYEQYF